This TCR beta chain was captured by sequencing in a study of blood T cell repertoires in COVID-19. Clones were sequenced by immunoSEQ multiplex PCR, and TCRdb holds only the in-frame ones, with some missing. The sample lists under 350,000 clones; approximately 86% were seen once. CDR1 and CDR2 (germline): SGHRS, YFSETQ. CDR3 length: 14 residues. Trimming shortened V by 4 bases and J by 1 base, and 8 bases separated the two germline ends. The sample comprised PBMCs or T cells enriched from blood (not recorded which). The rearrangement joins TRBV5-1 to TRBJ2-2; no clear D. The TCR was taken from a woman aged 40 to 50 with acute COVID-19. Here the CDR3 DNA reads TGCGCCAGCAGCCCCGGTATGAACACCGGGGAGCTGTTTTTT. Amino acid sequence: CASSPGMNTGELFF.